The entry below gives a single T cell receptor (beta chain) sequence along with its context. Sequencing used immunoSEQ multiplex PCR; TCRdb keeps in-frame clones, though not all of them. Among 200,000 to 300,000 clones, more than 75% were seen once, and the ten largest hold around 2.6%. This sample was included in a study of cytomegalovirus exposure and HLA in healthy donors. CDR3 length: 16 residues. The V end was cut by 2 bases, the J end by 6 bases, with 17 bases between. Germline CDR1 is SGHTA and CDR2 is FQGTGA. V is TRBV7-3 and J is TRBJ2-1; perhaps TRBD2 as D (6 bases). This receptor was taken from a man aged 18 to 35 in good health and CMV-seronegative. The specimen sequenced was PBMCs. The CDR3 region has the DNA TGTGCCAGCAGCTTATCTTCGGGAGCACGGGCCAATGAGCAGTTCTTC. It yields the protein CASSLSSGARANEQFF.